This T cell receptor beta chain was observed in a study of cytomegalovirus exposure and HLA in healthy donors (dated by TCRdb to between 2016 and 2019). Describing the broader study: According to a later analysis, the 120 or so validation repertoires were produced on the same platform as the 600 to 850 repertoires of the first cohort. The study aimed to test whether signatures of past pathogen exposure could be identified by cataloging public T cell receptors. In addition to the first cohort of roughly 700 subjects, a separate validation cohort of 130 or so different subjects was used. To predict cytomegalovirus infection status, the study combined high-throughput TCR immunosequencing, statistical association of individual TCRs with disease status, and machine learning. The research as a whole found: Across donors, most TCR sequences were observed very rarely, whereas some public TCRs were present in many individuals. In the study, approximately 160 TCR beta chains were listed as associated with cytomegalovirus. The authors suggested that the approach could potentially be extended to other disease states and immunological phenotypes. A few of the identified cytomegalovirus-associated TCR beta chains were confirmed in vitro to be specific for cytomegalovirus antigens. Subsequent analysis determined that TCRs grouped into clusters in the first cohort also showed a tendency toward co-occurrence across the roughly 120 validation repertoires, and 85% to 95% of cluster scores exceeded 0. A later analysis lacked HLA typing for the validation cohort, so it scored co-occurrence in that cohort across all 110 or so repertoires. The classifier was reported to diagnose cytomegalovirus status with high specificity and sensitivity in both the original and validation cohorts.

Comments on this clone: Its cognate antigen has yet to be identified. No base quality information exists; no much larger clone differs at one position.

The donors were included in the validation cohort of approximately 120 subjects, a group kept apart from the 666-subject first cohort. CDR1 and CDR2 are read off the germline V gene (reference sequence) as LNHNV and YYDKDF. Taken from cysteine to phenylalanine, the CDR3 has 12 residues. Left in the record is the CDR3 DNA by itself, 36 bases read in frame from the first base. From V the trimming removes 3 bases and from J it removes 9 bases, while the gene matches leave 5 bases of the junction unaccounted for. The library was obtained by the immunoSEQ multiplex PCR assay. The authors processed their data as follows. A statistical classification framework was built to diagnose cytomegalovirus status from the catalog of TCR beta chain sequences. In its TCRdb copy, this immuneACCESS table keeps in-frame sequences only and misses some clones. Where compared with another copy, unresolved V genes explain less than half of these, and the others have no known cause. Clonal size and the V and J genes are those of that table, whereas D and trimming came from the DNA. The sample data list 90,000 to 130,000 clones, and roughly 90% of these were observed just once. 1.4% of the sample goes to the ten largest clones.

The rearrangement combines TRBV15 with TRBJ2-7, with 7 central nucleotides matching TRBD2. This sequence originates from a woman aged 30 to 39 in good health and CMV-seropositive. The sample was PBMCs. Here is the DNA: TGTGCCACCAGCAGTCCCGGGGGGTGGCAGTACTTC. It codes for CATSSPGGWQYF.